This T cell receptor beta chain emerged from a study of cytomegalovirus exposure and HLA in healthy donors. Concerning this clone: Antigen unknown.

General study findings and limits: Later on, an analysis showed TCR association rates differing by HLA locus, with DRB1 the most and HLA-C the fewest. Diagnosis of cytomegalovirus status made by the classifier reportedly showed high specificity and sensitivity.

Healthy bone marrow donors made up the cohort. A multiplex PCR was run with 60 Vbeta primers and 13 Jbeta primers. Sequencing was performed with immunoSEQ multiplex PCR; in TCRdb, only in-frame clones are kept and a portion is missing. The sample includes around 130,000 clones, around four fifths of them seen just once. The sample consisted of PBMCs. The TCR sequence derives from a man younger than 45 in good health and CMV-seronegative.

The CDR3 DNA follows: TGTGCCATCAGTGCGGGGAGCTCTGGGGCCAACGTCCTGACTTTC. Protein product: CAISAGSSGANVLTF. V is TRBV10-3 and J is TRBJ2-6; maybe TRBD2 (5 bases). CDR1 is ENHRY, CDR2 SYGVKD, per germline. The length of the CDR3 is 15 residues. Trimming removed 4 bases from V and 0 bases from J, with 7 bases in between.